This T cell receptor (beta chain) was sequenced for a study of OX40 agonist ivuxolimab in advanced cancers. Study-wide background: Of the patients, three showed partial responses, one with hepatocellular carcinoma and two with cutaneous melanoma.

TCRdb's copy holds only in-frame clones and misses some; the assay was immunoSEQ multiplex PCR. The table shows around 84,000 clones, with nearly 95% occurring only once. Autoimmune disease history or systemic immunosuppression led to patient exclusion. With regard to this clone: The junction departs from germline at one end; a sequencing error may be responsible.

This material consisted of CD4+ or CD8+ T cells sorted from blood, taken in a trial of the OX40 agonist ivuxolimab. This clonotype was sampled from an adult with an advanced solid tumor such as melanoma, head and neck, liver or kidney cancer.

The CDR3 sequence is CASSQSCLGQQETQYF. The CDR3 nucleotides are TGCGCCAGCAGCCAATCATGCCTGGGGCAACAAGAGACCCAGTACTTC. The chain recombines TRBV23-1 with TRBJ2-5; D perhaps matches TRBD1 (5 bases). TRBV23-1 is given ORF status, its function remaining uncertain. The CDR3 runs to 16 residues.